This T cell receptor beta chain was captured in a study of shared clonotypes between healthy human individuals. In the study overall: Participating donors consisted of a couple of women and a few men aged 18 to 49.

The table lists this clone with a count of one. Its specificity is unknown. Measured with immunoSEQ multiplex PCR; TCRdb has only the in-frame clones, and not every one. Of just over 2,000,000 clones detected, about 95% appear once; the ten largest clones hold about 1.1%. Naive CD8 cells comprised CD45RO-negative, CCR7-positively selected cells, excluding terminally differentiated effector memory CD45RA+ cells. V lost 5 bases, J lost 6 bases, and 4 bases stayed unmatched. Per the germline V gene, CDR1 is MNHEY and CDR2 is SVGAGI. This CDR3 is 13 amino acids long. Study conclusions and caveats: Larger estimated richness was generally seen in naive subsets than in memory subsets. The study's rarefaction showed incomplete sorted-subset sequencing despite large depth.

Specimen: naive CD8+ T cells sorted from blood. This receptor was identified in a man aged 18 to 30 in good health. The genes are TRBV6-5 and TRBJ2-7, with 10 bases that match TRBD1. The CDR3 spells CASSAGQGGEQYF. The DNA of the CDR3 is TGTGCCAGCAGTGCCGGACAGGGGGGCGAGCAGTACTTC.